This TCR beta chain was sequenced for a study of T cells in Graves' hyperthyroidism and ophthalmopathy. Study information: Initial diagnosis, before any treatment, was when peripheral blood was collected.

Hyperthyroidism, newly diagnosed and lasting under 2 months, affected patients aged 18 to 65. Patients were excluded because of uncontrolled infection, other autoimmune disease, pregnancy or lactation. Turning to this clonotype: The target antigen is unknown.

V was shortened by 1 base and J by 2 bases, with 12 bases between the two germline ends. The CDR3 length is 15 residues. Germline CDR1 reads LGHNA; CDR2 reads YNFKEQ. General study points: In the blood, most expanded thyroid clonotypes above 0.001 appeared as well.

RNA transcripts served as the template for amplifying TCR beta CDR3 regions. First-round RT-PCR with HTBI primers amplified the TCR CDR3 region. TCRdb ran MiXCR on the multiplex PCR reads and lists one entry per CDR3 protein. The sample records 280,000 or so distinct CDR3 sequences, 13% to 15% being singletons. The chain recombines TRBV4-2 with TRBJ2-7; D is perhaps TRBD2 (6 bases). This receptor was taken from a woman aged 45-59 years with Graves' hyperthyroidism that later progressed to Graves' ophthalmopathy. Material for sequencing was blood. CDR3 residues: CASSQAGTGAYEQYF. In DNA, the CDR3 is TGTGCCAGCAGCCAAGCCGGGACTGGTGCCTACGAGCAGTACTTC.